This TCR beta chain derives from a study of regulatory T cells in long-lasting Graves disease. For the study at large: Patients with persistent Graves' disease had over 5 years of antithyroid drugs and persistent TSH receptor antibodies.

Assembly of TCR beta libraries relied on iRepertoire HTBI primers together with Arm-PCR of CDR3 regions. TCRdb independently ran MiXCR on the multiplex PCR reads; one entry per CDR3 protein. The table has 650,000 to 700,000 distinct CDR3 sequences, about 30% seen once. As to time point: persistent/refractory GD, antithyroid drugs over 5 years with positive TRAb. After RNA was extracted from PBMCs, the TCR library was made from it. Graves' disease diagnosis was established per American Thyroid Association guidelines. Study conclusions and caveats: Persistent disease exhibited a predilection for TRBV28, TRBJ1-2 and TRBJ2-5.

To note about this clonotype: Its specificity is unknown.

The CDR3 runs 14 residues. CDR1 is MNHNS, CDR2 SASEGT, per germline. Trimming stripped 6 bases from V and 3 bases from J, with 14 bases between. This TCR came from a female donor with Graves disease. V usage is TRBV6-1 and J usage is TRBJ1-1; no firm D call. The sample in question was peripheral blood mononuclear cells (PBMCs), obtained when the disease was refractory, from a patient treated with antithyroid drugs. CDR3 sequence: CASRFWGRDTEAFF. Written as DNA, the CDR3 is TGTGCCAGCAGATTTTGGGGTAGAGACACTGAAGCTTTCTTT.